This TCR beta chain was captured in a study of blood T cell repertoires in COVID-19. Study information: Both acute and convalescent COVID-19 samples were obtained from the United States, Italy and Spain. The cDNA or gDNA used as material had been derived from T cells, B-cell-depleted T cells, or PBMCs.

Measured with immunoSEQ multiplex PCR; TCRdb has only the in-frame clones, and not every one. Altogether 150,000 to 180,000 clones are present, roughly 84% being singletons, with the ten largest covering approximately 9.4%. The trim removed 6 bases at V and 4 bases at J, leaving 7 bases unmatched. Germline lookup yields CDR1 GTSNPN and CDR2 SVGIG (reference sequence). The CDR3 is made up of 14 amino acids. This TCR was recovered from a woman aged 45 to 65 with acute or convalescent COVID-19. What was sequenced was peripheral blood. The rearrangement uses TRBV30 and TRBJ1-5; 9 positions match TRBD1. For the CDR3, the DNA is TGTGCCTGCCAACCCGGGACAGGGAATCAGCCCCAGCATTTT. It codes for CACQPGTGNQPQHF. Drawing the rest from reference TRBV30 and TRBJ1-5, the complete variable domain is SQTIHQWPATLVQPVGSPLSLECTVEGTSNPNLYWYRQAAGRGLQLLFYSVGIGQISSEVPQNLSASRPQDRQFILSSKKLLLSDSGFYLCACQPGTGNQPQHFGDGTRLSIL.